This T cell receptor beta chain is drawn from a study of cytomegalovirus exposure and HLA in healthy donors. This CDR3 contains 15 residues. The V gene's germline CDR1 is MNHNS and CDR2 SASEGT. Trimming removed 3 bases at V and 0 bases at J, with 11 bases between. The PCR ran on 60 Vbeta and 13 Jbeta primers. Data came from immunoSEQ multiplex PCR; TCRdb stores just in-frame clones and leaves some out. The sample has about 120,000 clones; nearly 80% are singletons. Material for sequencing was PBMCs. This TCR was recovered from a woman under 40 in good health and CMV-seropositive. The chain carries TRBV6-1 and TRBJ2-5, with D possibly matching TRBD2 (5 bases). The CDR3 sequence: CASSDGLAYQETQYF. The CDR3 DNA is TGTGCCAGCAGTGACGGATTAGCGTACCAAGAGACCCAGTACTTC.